This TCR beta chain was identified during a study of CD8 T cells in ankylosing spondylitis. The TCR beta libraries were generated through quantitative 5'-RACE incorporating molecular barcodes. TCRdb recomputed calls from the 5' RACE reads with MiXCR, one row per CDR3 protein. This sample carries 150,000 to 200,000 distinct CDR3 sequences, around a sixth of them seen once, and the ten largest clones take roughly 4.5%. This clonotype was seen a handful of times. Its antigen is still unknown. The CDR3 has 17 amino acids. Trimming pared 0 bases from V and 7 bases from J, leaving 22 bases between. The germline V gene encodes CDR1 LGHNA and CDR2 YSLEER. The study, taken as a whole, reports: What seemed typical of ankylosing spondylitis blood was a TCR beta motif built from several highly homologous variants. Reported data indicate significant enrichment of disease-linked clones within matched ankylosing spondylitis synovial fluid. Relatively rare in peripheral blood, disease-linked clones were also CD8+.

Specimen: blood, either unsorted or a sorted T cell fraction (not recorded which). The genes are TRBV4-3 and TRBJ2-7, with D possibly matching TRBD1 (6 bases). The TCR comes from a male donor aged 5 to 29 with ankylosing spondylitis or in good health (not recorded which). CDR3 DNA: TGCGCCAGCAGCCAAGACCTTCCGAGGGGGTGGGAGTCGGAGCAGTACTTC. This sequence encodes CASSQDLPRGWESEQYF.